This passage covers 12 T cell receptor beta chains from one sample sequenced in a study of T-cell reconstitution after alpha-beta-depleted transplantation in children. Unique molecular identifiers were used in preparing the TCRbeta library. One entry per CDR3 protein, called by TCRdb with MiXCR from the PCR reads. Of some 550,000 distinct CDR3 sequences in the sample, more than 20% were seen once. This material consisted of PBMCs, mostly from graft donor cells, taken 360 days after TCRalphabeta/CD19-depleted stem cell transplant. These receptors came from a boy in the first two years of life who had a stem cell transplant for acute myeloid leukemia, so the T cells may come from the graft donor.

The chain couples TRBV20-1 to TRBJ2-2, with 13 bases fitting TRBD2. With V trimmed by 5 bases and J by 2 bases, 5 bases remained unmatched. Germline CDR1 is DFQATT and CDR2 is SNEGSKA (reference sequence). The CDR3 extends over 16 amino acids. The CDR3 nucleotides are TGCAGTGCTTGGACTAGCGGGGGCCGAAACACCGGGGAGCTGTTTTTT. This translates into CSAWTSGGRNTGELFF.

This clonotype appeared many times. The chain combines TRBV20-1 with TRBJ2-7, with D possibly matching TRBD1 (5 bases). V gave up 1 base and J gave up 6 bases, with 7 bases separating them. There are 11 residues in the CDR3. The germline CDR1 and CDR2 sequences are DFQATT and SNEGSKA (reference sequence). CDR3 in amino acids: CSARVQGEQYV. As DNA, the CDR3 is TGCAGTGCTAGAGTCCAGGGCGAGCAGTACGTC.

The V call is TRBV5-1, the J call TRBJ1-4; no clear D gene. The CDR3 has 16 amino acids. Germline assignment: CDR1 SGHRS and CDR2 YFSETQ. The germline V and J ends were trimmed by 0 bases and 5 bases, with 14 bases remaining between them. The CDR3 coding sequence is TGCGCCAGCAGCTTGGGCGTTGCGGGAGAAAATGAAAAACTGTTTTTT. Protein product: CASSLGVAGENEKLFF.

Ten or more counts support this clonotype. The V and J genes are TRBV7-9 and TRBJ2-1; 7 nucleotides match TRBD2. This CDR3 has 16 residues. Germline V gene lookup returns CDR1 SEHNR and CDR2 FQNEAQ (reference sequence). V was pared by 1 base and J by 5 bases, with 8 bases of the junction left unmatched. CDR3 residues: CASSLVVGGTDNEQFF. The CDR3 DNA reads TGTGCCAGCAGCTTAGTAGTCGGGGGGACGGACAATGAGCAGTTCTTC.

This clonotype has only a few counts. The genes are TRBV27 and TRBJ2-1; D could derive from TRBD1 or TRBD2 (6 bases each). The V and J ends lost 2 bases and 7 bases respectively, with 9 bases between them. The V gene's germline CDR1 is MNHEY and CDR2 SMNVEV (reference sequence). The CDR3 length is 13 residues. The CDR3 region has the DNA TGTGCCAGCAGTTTAATAGGGGGGAATGAGCAGTTCTTC. Its translation is CASSLIGGNEQFF.

This clonotype occurred many times. The chain has TRBV12-3 or TRBV12-4 and TRBJ1-1; a weak D match, TRBD1 (5 bases). CDR3 length: 13 amino acids. With 3 bases removed from V and 1 base from J, the gap between germline ends came to 6 bases. DNA for the CDR3: TGTGCCAGCAGTTTCGACAGGAACACTGAAGCTTTCTTT. Translating gives CASSFDRNTEAFF.

The chain uses TRBV5-1 and TRBJ2-2, with unresolved D. The ends were cut back, 0 bases at V and 4 bases at J, with 10 bases in the middle. The CDR3 sequence is 15 residues long. Germline V gene sequence: CDR1 SGHRS, CDR2 YFSETQ. The CDR3 sequence is CASSLGGLATGELFF. In DNA, the CDR3 is TGCGCCAGCAGCTTGGGCGGTCTGGCCACCGGGGAGCTGTTTTTT.

This clonotype was counted a few times. The V and J genes are TRBV28 and TRBJ1-6; TRBD1 aligns across 10 bases. V was pared by 5 bases and J by 8 bases, with 6 bases of the junction left unmatched. The CDR3 covers 15 residues. Germline loops: CDR1 MDHEN, CDR2 SYDVKM. The CDR3 region is CASSQPGTGDSPLHF. DNA of the CDR3: TGTGCCAGCAGTCAACCCGGGACAGGGGATTCACCCCTCCACTTT.

The V and J genes are TRBV10-2 and TRBJ2-7; 8 nucleotides match TRBD2. The CDR3 totals 15 residues. Germline loops: CDR1 WSHSY, CDR2 SAAADI. J gave up 2 bases and V 2 bases, and 5 bases lay outside the gene matches. The CDR3 is CASSEAWRGAYEQYF. The CDR3 coding sequence is TGCGCCAGCAGTGAGGCTTGGCGGGGGGCCTACGAGCAGTACTTC.

This clonotype was observed many times. The V gene is TRBV6-1, the J gene TRBJ2-1; D unresolved. Germline CDR1 and CDR2: MNHNS and SASEGT. V was trimmed by 5 bases and J by 0 bases, leaving 8 bases between them. CDR3 size: 14 residues. The DNA for the CDR3 is TGTGCCAGCAGTCCCGCGAGCTCCTACAATGAGCAGTTCTTC. Its protein is CASSPASSYNEQFF.

This clonotype appeared a few times. The genes are TRBV12-3 or TRBV12-4 and TRBJ2-1; TRBD1 agrees at 8 bases. V shed 6 bases and J 0 bases; nucleotides not matched to a gene: 7. This CDR3 contains 16 residues. In DNA, the CDR3 is TGTGCCAGCAGCGGACAGGGAAGGGGCTCCTACAATGAGCAGTTCTTC. Translation: CASSGQGRGSYNEQFF.

This clonotype was seen ten or more times. The rearrangement links TRBV12-3 or TRBV12-4 to TRBJ1-2; possible D gene TRBD1, 5 bases. The CDR3 has 15 amino acids. V was trimmed by 6 bases and J by 7 bases, leaving 21 bases between them. CDR3 sequence reads: CASSQRTNRGRGYTF. CDR3 coding DNA: TGTGCCAGCAGCCAAAGGACAAACCGCGGACGTGGCTACACCTTC.